The 25 T cell receptor beta chains listed next were all sequenced from one sample in a study of blood T cell repertoires in COVID-19. Produced via immunoSEQ multiplex PCR; TCRdb's table is partial and in-frame only. The sample lists a few hundred thousand clones, around 89% occurring once. The sequenced sample was peripheral blood. The receptors derive from a man aged 18-30 years who had recovered from COVID-19.

This clone has a handful of counts. DNA of the CDR3: TGTGCCAGCAGGGGACAGGGGTATGATGGCTACACCTTC. Protein sequence: CASRGQGYDGYTF. The chain employs TRBV25-1 and TRBJ1-2; 10 bases agree with TRBD1. Losses at the gene ends were 6 bases for V and 6 bases for J; bases not matched to a gene: 4. Per germline, CDR1 MGHDK and CDR2 SYGVNS. The CDR3 totals 13 residues.

The chain uses TRBV7-9 and TRBJ2-7, with D possibly being TRBD1 (6 bases). V dropped 5 bases and J dropped 7 bases, with 15 bases sitting between them. The CDR3 spans 13 residues. Germline assignment: CDR1 SEHNR and CDR2 FQNEAQ (reference sequence). CDR3 nucleotides: TGTGCCAGCAGCAACAGGGAAAAACGGGAGCAGTACTTC. As protein: CASSNREKREQYF.

This chain uses TRBV6-5 with TRBJ2-1; perhaps TRBD2 as D (7 bases). CDR3 size: 14 residues. Germline assignment: CDR1 MNHEY and CDR2 SVGAGI. V lost 5 bases and J lost 2, with 10 bases in between. The DNA for the CDR3 is TGTGCCAGCAGTCGGGGGGCCCCCTACAATGAGCAGTTCTTC. Amino acid sequence: CASSRGAPYNEQFF.

Here the CDR3 reads CASSHGLTGINSPLHF. CDR3 DNA: TGTGCCAGCAGCCACGGCCTGACAGGGATTAATTCACCCCTCCACTTT. The gene calls are TRBV3-1 (or the pseudogene TRBV3-2) and TRBJ1-6, with TRBD1 identical over 7 bases. Per germline, CDR1 LGHDT and CDR2 YNNKEL (reference sequence). This CDR3 is built from 16 residues. Trimming removed 3 bases from V and 6 bases from J; junction bases left unmatched: 8.

The chain couples TRBV4-1 to TRBJ2-7; D perhaps matches TRBD1 (5 bases). This CDR3 is built from 15 residues. Germline V CDR1 and CDR2: MGHRA, YSYEKL. Trimming removed 1 base at V and 2 bases at J, with 12 bases between. The CDR3 bases are TGCGCCAGCAGCCAAGTGATGCAGGGAACCTACGAGCAGTACTTC. It codes for CASSQVMQGTYEQYF.

V gene TRBV6-5 combines with J gene TRBJ2-2, with D perhaps TRBD2 (5 bases). The V gene's germline CDR1 is MNHEY and CDR2 SVGAGI. The CDR3 contains 14 residues. V lost 10 bases, J lost 2 bases, and 14 bases lay in between. CDR3: CAIRGLPNTGELFF. The CDR3 nucleotides read TGTGCCATCCGAGGGCTACCTAACACCGGGGAGCTGTTTTTT.

This chain uses TRBV19 with TRBJ2-3, with TRBD2 matching over 10 bases. The germline CDR1 and CDR2 sequences are LNHDA and SQIVND (reference sequence). The CDR3 contains 15 residues. V was clipped by 3 bases and J by 4 bases; unmatched bases: 4. CDR3 sequence: CASSMWLAGADTQYF. Written as DNA, the CDR3 is TGTGCCAGTAGTATGTGGCTAGCGGGAGCAGATACGCAGTATTTT.

The chain couples TRBV7-2 to TRBJ1-3; TRBD1 is a possible D gene (6 bases). The length of the CDR3 is 19 residues. Trimming stripped 4 bases from V and 5 bases from J, with 27 bases between. CDR1 and CDR2 from the germline V gene are SGHTA and FQGNSA. The CDR3 DNA sequence: TGTGCCAGCAGCTCATCGCGAGAGGCTATTGGGGGCCAACGAAACACCATATATTTT. Its translation is CASSSSREAIGGQRNTIYF.

V is TRBV7-3 and J is TRBJ2-1; 7 bases map to TRBD1. This CDR3 comprises 16 residues. Germline V lookup: CDR1 SGHTA, CDR2 FQGTGA. V was clipped by 0 bases and J by 11 bases; unmatched bases: 13. CDR3 nucleotide sequence: TGTGCCAGCAGCTTAACGAGCGGACAGGAGAATGCGAAGCAGTTCTTC. Translated: CASSLTSGQENAKQFF. The full variable domain, completed using reference TRBV7-3 and TRBJ2-1, is GAGVSQTPSNKVTEKGKYVELRCDPISGHTALYWYRQSLGQGPEFLIYFQGTGAADDSGLPNDRFFAVRPEGSVSTLKIQRTERGDSAVYLCASSLTSGQENAKQFFGPGTRLTVL.

The chain couples TRBV7-8 to TRBJ1-4; D is possibly TRBD1 (5 bases). The CDR3 runs 16 residues. The V end was cut by 5 bases, the J end by 7 bases, with 20 bases between. Germline V gene sequence: CDR1 SGHVS, CDR2 FQNEAQ. As DNA, the CDR3 is TGTGCCAGCAGCCCCTTTGGGAGGGGAGTACCTGAAAAACTGTTTTTT. Amino acid sequence: CASSPFGRGVPEKLFF.

The chain is built from TRBV7-8 and TRBJ1-1; the D is unclear. This CDR3 has 17 amino acids. Germline CDR1 reads SGHVS; CDR2 reads FQNEAQ. The V end lost 4 bases, the J end lost 5 bases, and 23 bases lay between the germline ends. The CDR3 loop is CASSSGGGVGIGTEAFF. The CDR3 DNA follows: TGTGCCAGCAGCTCGGGTGGCGGGGTAGGGATAGGGACTGAAGCTTTCTTT.

The V and J genes are TRBV6-5 and TRBJ2-7; D may be TRBD1 (6 bases). Germline-derived CDR1 and CDR2 are MNHEY and SVGAGI. Trimming took off 6 bases at V and 2 bases at J, with 11 bases between the two ends. This CDR3 comprises 13 residues. In DNA form, the CDR3 reads TGTGCCAGCAGCCTGGGACAACCCTACGAGCAGTACTTC. This encodes CASSLGQPYEQYF.

This clone came up once. This chain uses TRBV5-6 with TRBJ2-3; D might be TRBD2 (6 bases). This CDR3 contains 16 residues. V was cut by 3 bases and J by 5 bases, with 19 bases left in between. The germline gives CDR1 SGHDT, CDR2 YYEEEE. The CDR3: CASSSLPVVGGDTQYF. The CDR3 nucleotides are TGTGCCAGCAGCTCGCTCCCCGTGGTCGGGGGAGATACGCAGTATTTT.

The V call is TRBV7-2, the J call TRBJ1-4; D gene ambiguous. Trimming cost V 7 bases and J 0 bases, with 15 bases left between them. The CDR3 contains 16 residues. Germline V lookup: CDR1 SGHTA, CDR2 FQGNSA. CDR3 sequence (DNA): TGTGCCAGCACCCGTGACACCCCTGCAACTAATGAAAAACTGTTTTTT. Translated: CASTRDTPATNEKLFF.

The CDR3 sequence is CASSFGGLFLGYEQYF. CDR3 in DNA: TGTGCCAGCAGCTTTGGTGGACTATTCCTGGGCTACGAGCAGTACTTC. The chain is built from TRBV13 and TRBJ2-7; D may be TRBD2 (6 bases). CDR1 is PRHDT, CDR2 FYEKMQ, per germline (reference sequence). Trimming shortened V by 3 bases and J by 3 bases, and 18 bases separated the two germline ends. This CDR3 is built from 16 residues.

The genes are TRBV11-1 and TRBJ2-2; 15 nucleotides line up with TRBD2. CDR3 length: 16 amino acids. Germline V gives CDR1 SGHAT, CDR2 FQDESV (reference sequence). V shed 4 bases and J 5 bases; nucleotides not matched to a gene: 2. The CDR3 nucleotides read TGTGCCAGCAGCTCGGGACTAGCGGGAGGAACCGGGGAGCTGTTTTTT. Its translation is CASSSGLAGGTGELFF.

The chain is built from TRBV7-3 and TRBJ1-1; no reliable D call. The CDR3 runs 19 residues. Per germline, CDR1 SGHTA and CDR2 FQGTGA. V was trimmed by 0 bases and J by 1 base, leaving 21 bases between them. The CDR3 DNA reads as TGTGCCAGCAGCTTAACACGGATCGGGCGAGGACTTAAGAACACTGAAGCTTTCTTT. Encoded protein: CASSLTRIGRGLKNTEAFF.

The chain uses TRBV6-1 and TRBJ1-5; D is undetermined. Germline V gives CDR1 MNHNS, CDR2 SASEGT. The CDR3 has 14 residues. V lost 3 bases to trimming and J lost 3 bases, with 9 bases between them. The CDR3: CASSDRGDNQPQHF. The CDR3 DNA reads as TGTGCCAGCAGTGATAGAGGAGACAATCAGCCCCAGCATTTT.

The chain is built from TRBV5-5 and TRBJ2-2; perhaps TRBD1 as D (6 bases). Per the germline V gene, CDR1 is SGHKS and CDR2 is YYEKEE (reference sequence). This CDR3 comprises 15 residues. Trimming shortened V by 4 bases and J by 3 bases, and 13 bases separated the two germline ends. CDR3 nucleotides: TGTGCCAGCAGCAACAGGGTCCCGGACACCGGGGAGCTGTTTTTT. Its translation is CASSNRVPDTGELFF.

The V and J genes are TRBV24-1 and TRBJ1-5, with a tentative D call TRBD1 (5 bases). Trimming removed 2 bases at V and 5 bases at J, with 9 bases between. Germline V gives CDR1 KGHDR, CDR2 SFDVKD. The length of the CDR3 is 14 residues. In DNA form, the CDR3 reads TGTGCCACCAGTGATTCGACAGTGGATCAGCCCCAGCATTTT. Translation: CATSDSTVDQPQHF.

This chain uses TRBV5-1 with TRBJ2-1; 12 positions match TRBD1. The CDR3 runs to 16 residues. Germline trimming cut 4 bases from V and 7 bases from J; bases unmatched to any gene: 9. Germline values: CDR1 SGHRS, CDR2 YFSETQ. Written as DNA, the CDR3 is TGCGCCAGCAGCCTAACCGGGACAGGGGGCAGGAATGAGCAGTTCTTC. As protein: CASSLTGTGGRNEQFF.

This chain uses TRBV6-5 with TRBJ2-7, with TRBD2 matching 13 bases. Losses at the gene ends were 6 bases for V and 3 bases for J; bases not matched to a gene: 2. Germline assignment: CDR1 MNHEY and CDR2 SVGAGI. The CDR3 has 14 amino acids. The CDR3 DNA reads as TGTGCCAGCAGATGGACTAGCGGGAGCTACGAGCAGTACTTC. This translates into CASRWTSGSYEQYF.

The V gene is TRBV19, the J gene TRBJ1-2; 12 bases are shared with TRBD1. The CDR3 loop spans 15 amino acids. After removal of 5 bases from V and 7 bases from J, the junction contained 8 bases not matched to a gene. Germline values: CDR1 LNHDA, CDR2 SQIVND (reference sequence). The CDR3: CASSPWDRGLGGYTF. CDR3 nucleotide sequence: TGTGCCAGTAGTCCTTGGGACAGGGGGCTCGGTGGCTACACCTTC.

The V gene is TRBV7-9, the J gene TRBJ2-3; 10 bases align to TRBD2. The CDR3 consists of 19 residues. V lost 1 base to trimming and J lost 0 bases; unmatched junction nucleotides: 10. The germline V gene encodes CDR1 SEHNR and CDR2 FQNEAQ (reference sequence). CDR3 sequence reads: CASSLVILTSGYSTDTQYF. The CDR3 DNA reads TGTGCCAGCAGCTTAGTCATTTTGACTAGCGGGTATAGCACAGATACGCAGTATTTT.

This clone turned up a few times. The chain couples TRBV7-9 to TRBJ1-3; the D is unclear. From germline, CDR1 is SEHNR and CDR2 FQNEAQ (reference sequence). The CDR3 is made up of 14 amino acids. Trimming stripped 3 bases from V and 4 bases from J, with 10 bases between. The CDR3 is CASSFIRGGNTIYF. The CDR3 DNA reads as TGTGCCAGCAGCTTCATCCGAGGCGGAAACACCATATATTTT.